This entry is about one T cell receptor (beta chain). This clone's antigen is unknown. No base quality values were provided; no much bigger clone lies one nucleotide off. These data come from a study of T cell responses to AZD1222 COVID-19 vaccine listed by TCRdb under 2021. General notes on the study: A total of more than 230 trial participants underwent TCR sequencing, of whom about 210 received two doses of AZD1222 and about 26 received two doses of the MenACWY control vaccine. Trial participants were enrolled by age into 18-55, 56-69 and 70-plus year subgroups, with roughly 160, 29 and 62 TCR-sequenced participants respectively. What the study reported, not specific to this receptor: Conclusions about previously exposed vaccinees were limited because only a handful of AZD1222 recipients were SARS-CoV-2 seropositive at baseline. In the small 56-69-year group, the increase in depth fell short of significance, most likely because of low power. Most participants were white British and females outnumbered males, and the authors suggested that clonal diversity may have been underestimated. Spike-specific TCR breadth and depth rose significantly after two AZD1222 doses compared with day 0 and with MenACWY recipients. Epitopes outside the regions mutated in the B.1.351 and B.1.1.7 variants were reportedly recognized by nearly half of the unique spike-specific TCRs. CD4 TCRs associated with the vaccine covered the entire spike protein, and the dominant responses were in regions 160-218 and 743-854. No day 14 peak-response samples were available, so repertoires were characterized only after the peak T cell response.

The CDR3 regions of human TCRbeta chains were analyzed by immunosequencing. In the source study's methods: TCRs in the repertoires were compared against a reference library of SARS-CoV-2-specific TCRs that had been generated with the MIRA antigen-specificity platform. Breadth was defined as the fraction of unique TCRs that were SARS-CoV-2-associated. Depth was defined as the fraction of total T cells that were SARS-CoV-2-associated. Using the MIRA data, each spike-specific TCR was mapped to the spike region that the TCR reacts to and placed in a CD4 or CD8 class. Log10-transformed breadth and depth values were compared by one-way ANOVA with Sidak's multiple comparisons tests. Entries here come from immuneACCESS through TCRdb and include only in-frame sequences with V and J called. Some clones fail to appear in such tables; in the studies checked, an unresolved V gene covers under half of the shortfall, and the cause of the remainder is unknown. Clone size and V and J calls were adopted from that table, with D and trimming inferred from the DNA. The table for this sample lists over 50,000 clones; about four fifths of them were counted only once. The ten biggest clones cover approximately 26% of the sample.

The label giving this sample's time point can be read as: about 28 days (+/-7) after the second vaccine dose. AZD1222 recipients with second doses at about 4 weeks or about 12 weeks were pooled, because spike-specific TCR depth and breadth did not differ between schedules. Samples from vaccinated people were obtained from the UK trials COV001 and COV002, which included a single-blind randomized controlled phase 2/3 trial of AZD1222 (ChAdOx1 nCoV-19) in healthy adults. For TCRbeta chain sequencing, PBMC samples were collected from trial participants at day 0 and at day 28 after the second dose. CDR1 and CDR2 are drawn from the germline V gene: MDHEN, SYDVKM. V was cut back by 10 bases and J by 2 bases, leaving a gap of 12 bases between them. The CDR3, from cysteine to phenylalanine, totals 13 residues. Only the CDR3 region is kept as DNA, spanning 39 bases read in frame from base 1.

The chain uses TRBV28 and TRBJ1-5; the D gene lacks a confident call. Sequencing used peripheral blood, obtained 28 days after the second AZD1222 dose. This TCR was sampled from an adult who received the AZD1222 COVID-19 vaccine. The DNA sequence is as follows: TGTGCCACCATGGACCATGGCAATCAGCCCCAGCATTTT. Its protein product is CATMDHGNQPQHF.